In its sample, the clone carrying this T cell receptor (beta chain) was seen a few times. Its antigen is undetermined. PCR primers comprised 60 Vbeta and 13 Jbeta primers. Sequencing was performed with immunoSEQ multiplex PCR; in TCRdb, only in-frame clones are kept and a portion is missing. The top ten hold about an eighth of the sample, which has roughly 150,000 clones, around 80% seen once. The data were obtained in a study of cytomegalovirus exposure and HLA in healthy donors. Study as a whole: Within an early data release were about 85 million unique TCRs drawn from HLA-typed donors. Overall study results and limits: V- and J-gene trimming of TCR beta was linked (in a later analysis) to a missense DCLRE1C variant. Donors belonging to an Asian-associated ancestry cluster reportedly showed fewer N-insertions in productive TCRs than the 666-donor mean, according to what a later analysis found.

The V gene's germline CDR1 is SGHNT and CDR2 YENEEA. The CDR3 contains 14 residues. V shed 0 bases and J shed 8 bases, with 11 bases lying between them. Material for sequencing was PBMCs. The TCR sequence derives from a woman in her thirties or forties in good health and CMV-seronegative. J is TRBJ2-1 and V is TRBV11-3; D ambiguous. CDR3 in amino acids: CASSLDGETDEQFF. The CDR3 DNA reads as TGTGCCAGCAGCTTAGATGGTGAAACTGATGAGCAGTTCTTC.